A selection of T cell receptor beta chains follows, all from one sample in a study of T cell changes during pregnancy in multiple sclerosis. Libraries were prepared by immunoSEQ multiplex PCR; TCRdb keeps only in-frame clonotypes and omits some of them. The table lists about 60,000 clones, about nine tenths of them singletons. This specimen was CD4+ T cells from peripheral blood mononuclear cells, taken in the first trimester of pregnancy. The receptors stem from a female donor with multiple sclerosis, enrolled in a pregnancy study. Each CDR3 is given with its conserved first and last residue. The order of the fields is clone size, D gene, J gene, V gene, CDR3 protein, CDR3 DNA. The D gene is left open where the match is weak. Clone size appears in some rows only: once, few, many, or a class for an expanded clone.

once NA TRBJ2-2 TRBV21-1 CASSEAISPDTGELFF TGTGCCAGCAGCGAGGCCATCTCTCCTGACACCGGGGAGCTGTTTTTT
once TRBD1 TRBJ1-6 TRBV4-1 CASSQYGTGNSPLHF TGCGCCAGCAGCCAATACGGGACAGGGAATTCACCCCTCCACTTT
NA NA TRBJ1-1 TRBV18 CASSPVLRALGLTEAFF TGTGCCAGCTCACCAGTGCTCAGGGCTCTGGGACTAACTGAAGCTTTCTTT
NA NA TRBJ2-5 TRBV6-6 CASSYAGETQYF TGTGCCAGCAGTTACGCGGGAGAGACCCAGTACTTC
NA NA TRBJ1-1 TRBV18 CASSPPGSRNTEAFF TGTGCCAGCTCACCCCCGGGTTCCCGAAACACTGAAGCTTTCTTT
NA NA TRBJ1-1 TRBV7-2 CASSLAGWGGSF TGTGCCAGCAGCTTAGCAGGTTGGGGGGGCTCGTTT
NA TRBD2 TRBJ2-3 TRBV5-4 CASSIRLAGALTDTQYF TGTGCCAGCAGCATCCGACTAGCGGGGGCCTTAACAGATACGCAGTATTTT
once NA TRBJ2-1 TRBV14 CASSQERGGEQFF TGTGCCAGCAGCCAAGAAAGGGGTGGTGAGCAGTTCTTC
NA TRBD1 TRBJ1-5 TRBV4-2 CASSQEDRGNQPQHF TGTGCCAGCAGCCAAGAGGACAGGGGCAATCAGCCCCAGCATTTT
NA TRBD1 TRBJ2-7 TRBV5-1 CASSLGATGAPYEQYF TGCGCCAGCAGCTTGGGGGCCACAGGGGCCCCCTACGAGCAGTACTTC
NA NA TRBJ2-6 TRBV7-9 CASSPFSGANVLTF TGTGCCAGCAGCCCCTTTTCTGGGGCCAACGTCCTGACTTTC
NA NA TRBJ2-1 TRBV6-6 CASSSPGRGDNEQFF TGTGCCAGCAGTTCCCCGGGAAGAGGAGACAATGAGCAGTTCTTC
NA TRBD1 TRBJ1-1 TRBV18 CASSPPPTGGSEAFF TGTGCCAGCTCACCTCCCCCAACAGGGGGATCCGAAGCTTTCTTT
NA NA TRBJ1-5 TRBV5-5 CASSFQVSNQPQHF TGTGCCAGCAGCTTCCAGGTTAGCAATCAGCCCCAGCATTTT
NA NA TRBJ1-5 TRBV19 CASSTREFAQPQHF TGTGCCAGTAGCACCCGGGAATTCGCCCAGCCCCAGCATTTT
NA NA TRBJ1-5 TRBV5-4 CASSQEAELGPTPQHF TGTGCCAGCAGCCAAGAAGCGGAACTGGGCCCTACGCCCCAGCATTTT
NA TRBD1 TRBJ1-5 TRBV15 CATSRVTGVGSNQPQHF TGTGCCACCAGCAGGGTTACAGGGGTTGGCAGCAATCAGCCCCAGCATTTT